The entry below describes one TCR beta chain. Its antigen is undetermined. The CDR3 loop spans 15 amino acids. Per the germline V gene, CDR1 is SGHTA and CDR2 is FQGNSA. With 3 bases removed from V and 7 bases from J, the gap between germline ends came to 15 bases. Only in-frame clones appear in the TCRdb table, and some are missing; sequencing was by immunoSEQ multiplex PCR. The data hold roughly 100,000 clones, with 91% observed a single time. These data belong to a study of graft-versus-host responses after intestinal transplantation. Study at large: Recipients uniformly received anti-thymocyte globulin induction, followed by tacrolimus and steroids for approximately 3 years.

Study-wide findings and caveats: Recipient bone marrow held GvH clones, some seen earlier in ileum or blood.

V is TRBV7-2 and J is TRBJ2-2; TRBD2 is a possible D gene (7 bases). The clonotype originates from a human donor who was the organ donor for an intestinal transplant. The specimen comprised unstimulated CD4+ T cells sorted from spleen or lymph node cells, sampled before transplant. CDR3 coding DNA: TGTGCCAGCAGCTTTCCGCGGGGGCGAGGCGGGGAGCTGTTTTTT. Translating it yields CASSFPRGRGGELFF.